Presented here are 30 T cell receptor beta chains from one specimen sequenced in a study of OX40 agonist ivuxolimab in advanced cancers. The receptor library was made with the immunoSEQ multiplex PCR assay. Here the immuneACCESS table is served through TCRdb, limited to in-frame sequences with V and J called. Missing clones are a known gap in these copies; in checked studies unresolved V genes cover under half, and the rest lacks a known reason. A total of fewer than 100,000 clones appear in this sample, approximately 83% of them only once. Together, the top ten hold approximately 2% of the sample. Here the sequenced sample was CD4+ or CD8+ T cells sorted from blood, taken in a trial of the OX40 agonist ivuxolimab. The origin of the receptors is an adult with an advanced solid tumor such as melanoma, head and neck, liver or kidney cancer.

The CDR3 protein is CAISDRNSPLHF. As DNA, the CDR3 is TGTGCCATCAGTGACAGGAATTCACCCCTCCACTTT. V gene TRBV10-3 combines with J gene TRBJ1-6; no clear D. Germline values: CDR1 ENHRY, CDR2 SYGVKD. This CDR3 has 12 amino acids. The V end was cut by 3 bases, the J end by 7 bases, with 4 bases between.

This rearrangement joins TRBV7-3 to TRBJ2-5; 8 bases match TRBD1. Germline loops: CDR1 SGHTA, CDR2 FQGTGA. V lost 4 bases to trimming and J lost 5 bases; unmatched junction nucleotides: 3. The length of the CDR3 is 13 residues. The CDR3 spells CASSSAGGETQYF. The CDR3 DNA reads TGTGCCAGCAGCTCGGCAGGGGGCGAGACCCAGTACTTC.

The gene calls are TRBV4-3 and TRBJ2-3; 7 bases are shared with TRBD2. CDR1 and CDR2 from the germline V gene are LGHNA and YSLEER. Trimming cost V 1 base and J 1 base; bases outside gene matches: 8. This CDR3 contains 17 residues. CDR3 protein: CASSQGVGSGGTDTQYF. The DNA of the CDR3 is TGCGCCAGCAGCCAAGGGGTGGGGAGCGGGGGCACAGATACGCAGTATTTT.

The chain is built from TRBV28 and TRBJ1-6; tentatively, D is TRBD1 (5 bases). Germline lookup yields CDR1 MDHEN and CDR2 SYDVKM. V gave up 5 bases and J gave up 10 bases, with 18 bases separating them. This CDR3 contains 15 residues. The CDR3 loop is CASSLYQDGDSPLHF. The CDR3, as DNA: TGTGCCAGCAGTCTTTACCAGGATGGGGACTCACCCCTCCACTTT.

The chain uses TRBV6-4 and TRBJ1-1; the match to TRBD1 covers 9 bases. The ends lost 6 bases at V and 2 bases at J; junction bases unmatched: 4. From germline, CDR1 is MRHNA and CDR2 SNTAGT. The CDR3 covers 14 residues. The CDR3 DNA reads as TGTGCCAGCAGAGGGACAGGGCTAAACACTGAAGCTTTCTTT. Translation: CASRGTGLNTEAFF.

This chain links TRBV28 with TRBJ1-4; D is perhaps TRBD1 (6 bases). The CDR3 covers 15 residues. Germline V gene data show CDR1 as MDHEN and CDR2 as SYDVKM. V gave up 2 bases and J gave up 7 bases, with 14 bases separating them. CDR3: CASSLRGALIEKLFF. The DNA for the CDR3 is TGTGCCAGCAGTTTAAGGGGGGCGTTAATTGAAAAACTGTTTTTT.

The chain employs TRBV10-2 and TRBJ2-3; 12 bases are a match to TRBD2. Per the germline V gene, CDR1 is WSHSY and CDR2 is SAAADI. The CDR3 is 16 amino acids. J was trimmed by 3 bases and V by 4 bases; bases with no gene match: 5. CDR3 amino acids: CASSGTSGGTTDTQYF. CDR3 bases: TGCGCCAGCAGTGGAACTAGCGGGGGGACTACAGATACGCAGTATTTT.

This chain connects TRBV27 to TRBJ1-5; 7 bases fit TRBD1. From germline, CDR1 is MNHEY and CDR2 SMNVEV (reference sequence). The CDR3 runs to 16 residues. V was pared by 6 bases and J by 4 bases, with 12 bases of the junction left unmatched. DNA of the CDR3: TGTGCCAGCAGGAAAACAGGGGCGCCTATTAATCAGCCCCAGCATTTT. This encodes CASRKTGAPINQPQHF.

The chain uses TRBV9 and TRBJ2-5; D is unresolved. Germline CDR1 reads SGDLS; CDR2 reads YYNGEE. This CDR3 contains 14 residues. Deletions cut 4 bases from V and 1 base from J, with 11 bases between. The CDR3 nucleotides are TGTGCCAGCAGCCCACCGACACTCCAAGAGACCCAGTACTTC. Translating gives CASSPPTLQETQYF.

This chain joins TRBV15 and TRBJ1-2; 9 bases align to TRBD1. The CDR3 extends over 14 amino acids. Germline assignment: CDR1 LNHNV and CDR2 YYDKDF (reference sequence). After removal of 0 bases from V and 7 bases from J, the junction contained 3 bases not matched to a gene. CDR3 sequence (DNA): TGTGCCACCAGCAGAGAACAGGGGGCGGGTGGCTACACCTTC. Translation gives CATSREQGAGGYTF.

The chain employs TRBV28 and TRBJ1-3; perhaps TRBD1 as D (6 bases). Germline V gives CDR1 MDHEN, CDR2 SYDVKM. The CDR3 length is 15 residues. Trimming removed 4 bases from V and 1 base from J, with 11 bases in between. CDR3 residues: CASSSAGHSGNTIYF. CDR3 nucleotides: TGTGCCAGCAGTTCGGCGGGACATTCTGGAAACACCATATATTTT.

The J gene is TRBJ1-5, the V gene TRBV30; TRBD1 aligns across 9 bases. V lost 1 base and J lost 8; bases outside the gene matches: 9. CDR3 size: 15 residues. Germline V gives CDR1 GTSNPN, CDR2 SVGIG (reference sequence). The CDR3 region is CAWSDKTGGREPQHF. Written as DNA, the CDR3 is TGTGCCTGGAGTGACAAAACAGGGGGCAGGGAGCCCCAGCATTTT.

The genes are TRBV18 and TRBJ2-5, with D uncertain. Germline assignment: CDR1 KGHSH and CDR2 LQKENI. V was shortened by 1 base and J by 3 bases, with 12 bases between the two germline ends. The CDR3 is 15 amino acids. The CDR3 sequence is CASSPQVVPEETQYF. For the CDR3, the DNA is TGTGCCAGCTCACCACAGGTGGTACCAGAAGAGACCCAGTACTTC.

The V call is TRBV9, the J call TRBJ2-3; 7 bases align to TRBD2. After removal of 0 bases from V and 6 bases from J, the junction contained 10 bases not matched to a gene. Per the germline V gene, CDR1 is SGDLS and CDR2 is YYNGEE. The CDR3 is 16 residues long. The DNA of the CDR3 is TGTGCCAGCAGCGTAGGTGGCGGGGAGGGTCAGGATACGCAGTATTTT. Protein: CASSVGGGEGQDTQYF.

The V and J genes are TRBV11-2 and TRBJ1-1; D ambiguous. V gave up 1 base and J gave up 1 base, with 10 bases separating them. The CDR3 runs to 15 residues. Germline CDR1 SGHAT, CDR2 FQNNGV. The CDR3 loop is CASSLVRNTNTEAFF. As DNA, the CDR3 is TGTGCCAGCAGCTTAGTGCGGAATACGAACACTGAAGCTTTCTTT.

The V gene is TRBV30, the J gene TRBJ2-6; no clear D. The CDR3 consists of 15 residues. The V end was cut by 1 base, the J end by 0 bases, with 7 bases between. CDR1 is GTSNPN and CDR2 is SVGIG in the germline V gene (reference sequence). Written as DNA, the CDR3 is TGTGCCTGGAGTGCTGCCAGCTCTGGGGCCAACGTCCTGACTTTC. It is translated as CAWSAASSGANVLTF.

The rearrangement joins TRBV14 to TRBJ1-3; D unresolved. Germline CDR1 is SGHDN and CDR2 is FVKESK. Trimming stripped 0 bases from V and 3 bases from J, with 3 bases between. This CDR3 has 13 amino acids. CDR3 nucleotides: TGTGCCAGCAGCCAAGACTTTGGAAACACCATATATTTT. Amino acid sequence: CASSQDFGNTIYF.

V is TRBV18 and J is TRBJ2-2; D possibly corresponds to TRBD1 (6 bases). This CDR3 comprises 15 residues. CDR1 KGHSH and CDR2 LQKENI come from the germline V gene. V was trimmed by 6 bases and J by 0 bases, leaving 11 bases between them. In DNA, the CDR3 is TGTGCCAGCTCCCGACAGGCCCCGAACACCGGGGAGCTGTTTTTT. It encodes CASSRQAPNTGELFF.

This chain's CDR3 is CAIRDGGTSGAQYF. CDR3 nucleotides: TGTGCCATCAGGGATGGAGGGACTAGCGGGGCGCAGTATTTT. This chain joins TRBV10-3 and TRBJ2-3, with TRBD2 identical over 13 bases. Germline CDR1 reads ENHRY; CDR2 reads SYGVKD. Trimming took 6 bases from V and 10 from J; bases not matched to a gene: 7. There are 14 residues in the CDR3.

The chain recombines TRBV19 with TRBJ1-5; 7 nucleotides align to TRBD1. The CDR3 is 14 amino acids. V lost 6 bases and J lost 3; bases outside the gene matches: 5. Germline lookup yields CDR1 LNHDA and CDR2 SQIVND (reference sequence). Written as DNA, the CDR3 is TGTGCCAGTAGAGTAGACAGGGACAATCAGCCCCAGCATTTT. Protein: CASRVDRDNQPQHF. Combining the CDR3 with reference TRBV19 and TRBJ1-5 gives the whole variable domain DGGITQSPKYLFRKEGQNVTLSCEQNLNHDAMYWYRQDPGQGLRLIYYSQIVNDFQKGDIAEGYSVSREKKESFPLTVTSAQKNPTAFYLCASRVDRDNQPQHFGDGTRLSIL.

V and J are TRBV3-1 (or the pseudogene TRBV3-2) and TRBJ1-6; no clear D. Germline values: CDR1 LGHDT, CDR2 YNNKEL (reference sequence). There are 9 residues in the CDR3. The V end was cut by 4 bases, the J end by 18 bases, with 7 bases between. CDR3 loop: CASSPCRHF. In nucleotides, the CDR3 is TGTGCCAGCAGCCCCTGTCGCCACTTT.

The chain carries TRBV10-1 and TRBJ1-5; 10 bases fit TRBD1. Germline assignment: CDR1 WNHNN and CDR2 SYGVQD (reference sequence). J was trimmed by 6 bases and V by 5 bases; bases with no gene match: 13. The CDR3 runs 17 residues. The CDR3 DNA follows: TGCGCCAGCAGTCCAGAAACTCGACAGGGGGCGAGTCAGCCCCAGCATTTT. This sequence encodes CASSPETRQGASQPQHF.

The chain combines TRBV14 with TRBJ2-5; perhaps TRBD2 as D (5 bases). Germline CDR1 is SGHDN and CDR2 is FVKESK. The CDR3 covers 16 residues. V was cut by 4 bases and J by 5 bases, with 20 bases left in between. DNA for the CDR3: TGTGCCAGCAGCCCCCCGGACGGGGTTTTCGGGGAGACCCAGTACTTC. It encodes CASSPPDGVFGETQYF.

About this clone itself: Other DNA variants within this sample encode the same CDR3. The chain employs TRBV5-1 and TRBJ2-7; D may correspond to TRBD1 or TRBD2 (5 bases each). V lost 4 bases and J 2 bases, leaving 13 bases between the germline ends. There are 14 residues in the CDR3. Per the germline V gene, CDR1 is SGHRS and CDR2 is YFSETQ. In nucleotides, the CDR3 is TGCGCCAGCAGCAGAACTGGGGGAACCTACGAGCAGTACTTC. It specifies CASSRTGGTYEQYF.

J is TRBJ1-2 and V is TRBV7-9, with 7 bases that match TRBD1. Unmatched junction bases numbered 3, after V lost 1 base and J lost 4 bases. The CDR3 extends over 14 amino acids. Germline CDR1 is SEHNR and CDR2 is FQNEAQ (reference sequence). The CDR3 region is CASSLGDSAYGYTF. CDR3 coding DNA: TGTGCCAGCAGCTTAGGGGACAGTGCCTATGGCTACACCTTC. The variable domain in full, with the rest retrieved from reference TRBV7-9 and TRBJ1-2, is DTGVSQNPRHKITKRGQNVTFRCDPISEHNRLYWYRQTLGQGPEFLTYFQNEAQLEKSRLLSDRFSAERPKGSFSTLEIQRTEQGDSAMYLCASSLGDSAYGYTFGSGTRLTVV.

The chain couples TRBV25-1 to TRBJ2-1; 7 nucleotides align to TRBD2. The ends lost 4 bases at V and 2 bases at J; junction bases unmatched: 14. This CDR3 is 18 amino acids long. The germline CDR1 and CDR2 sequences are MGHDK and SYGVNS. Here the CDR3 reads CASSGGPERGPTYNEQFF. CDR3 nucleotide sequence: TGTGCCAGCAGTGGGGGACCGGAGCGGGGTCCGACCTACAATGAGCAGTTCTTC.

This chain connects TRBV9 to TRBJ2-5; possible D gene TRBD1, 7 bases. Trimming left V 3 bases short and J 0 bases short, with 18 bases between. The CDR3 totals 17 residues. Germline CDR1 and CDR2: SGDLS and YYNGEE. The CDR3 is CASSAEGPGQHQETQYF. The CDR3 region has the DNA TGTGCCAGCAGCGCGGAGGGACCGGGACAGCACCAAGAGACCCAGTACTTC.

The chain couples TRBV10-3 to TRBJ2-4; 7 nucleotides agree with TRBD1. CDR1 and CDR2 from the germline V gene are ENHRY and SYGVKD. The CDR3 has 14 residues. Trimming took 11 bases from V and 8 from J; bases not matched to a gene: 15. DNA for the CDR3: TGTGCCGGGTGGACCGGGGACAGCGGAGACATTCAGTACTTC. This translates into CAGWTGDSGDIQYF.

V and J are TRBV29-1 and TRBJ1-6; D is perhaps TRBD1 (5 bases). V was trimmed by 8 bases and J by 8 bases, leaving 25 bases between them. Germline assignment: CDR1 SQVTM and CDR2 ANQGSEA. The CDR3 has 16 amino acids. CDR3 coding DNA: TGCAGCTCCACCTTGACAGTACAAACGCGCCATTCACCCCTCCACTTT. Its protein is CSSTLTVQTRHSPLHF.

The chain employs TRBV21-1 and TRBJ2-7; TRBD1 is the table's D call and was not checked against the DNA. TRBV21-1 is a pseudogene. The CDR3 is 15 amino acids. The CDR3 DNA reads TGTGCCAGCGGGGCTCGAGTAGGCGCTAAGTACGAGCAGTACTTC. This translates into CASGARVGAKYEQYF.